The present T cell receptor (beta chain) was sequenced within a study of cytomegalovirus exposure and HLA in healthy donors. In regard to this clone: Its cognate antigen is unknown.

Study findings and constraints: Later work found most CMV-associated TCR beta chains apparently HLA-restricted.

In the PCR, 60 Vbeta and 13 Jbeta primers were used. Produced via immunoSEQ multiplex PCR; TCRdb's table is partial and in-frame only. The sample has about 120,000 clones, 75% to 80% seen once; the top ten hold approximately 3.5%. Germline values: CDR1 GTSNPN, CDR2 SVGIG (reference sequence). The CDR3 consists of 13 residues. V shed 6 bases and J shed 4 bases, with 16 bases lying between them. The V call is TRBV30, the J call TRBJ2-7; tentative D call: TRBD2 (6 bases). Sequencing was carried out using PBMCs. The TCR comes from a young woman in good health and CMV-seropositive. DNA for the CDR3: TGTGCCTGCCTAGGGGACGGACTATACGAGCAGTACTTC. Amino acids: CACLGDGLYEQYF.